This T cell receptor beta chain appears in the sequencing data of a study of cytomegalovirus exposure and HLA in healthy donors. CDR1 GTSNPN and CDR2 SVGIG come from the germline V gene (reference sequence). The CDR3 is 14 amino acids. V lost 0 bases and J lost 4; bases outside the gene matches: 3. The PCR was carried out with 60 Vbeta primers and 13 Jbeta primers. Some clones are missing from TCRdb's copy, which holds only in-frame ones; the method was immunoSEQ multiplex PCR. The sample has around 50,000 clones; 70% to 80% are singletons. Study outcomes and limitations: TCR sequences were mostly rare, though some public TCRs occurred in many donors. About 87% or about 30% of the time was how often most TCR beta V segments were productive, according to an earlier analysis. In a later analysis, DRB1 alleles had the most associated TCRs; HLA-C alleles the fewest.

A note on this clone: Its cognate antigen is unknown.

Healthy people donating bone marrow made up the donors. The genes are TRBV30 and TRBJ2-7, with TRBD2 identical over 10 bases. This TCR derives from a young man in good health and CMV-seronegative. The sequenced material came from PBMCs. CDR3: CAWSVSSGRYEQYF. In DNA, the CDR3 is TGTGCCTGGAGTGTATCTAGCGGGAGATACGAGCAGTACTTC.